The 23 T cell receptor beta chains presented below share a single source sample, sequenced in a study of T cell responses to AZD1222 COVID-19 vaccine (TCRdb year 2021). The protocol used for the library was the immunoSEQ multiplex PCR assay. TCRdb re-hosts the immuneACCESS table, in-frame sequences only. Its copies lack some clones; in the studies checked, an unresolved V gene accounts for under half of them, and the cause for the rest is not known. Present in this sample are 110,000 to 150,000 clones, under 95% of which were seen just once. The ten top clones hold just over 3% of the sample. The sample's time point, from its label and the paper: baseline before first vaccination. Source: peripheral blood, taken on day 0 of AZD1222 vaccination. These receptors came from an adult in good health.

CDR3 sequence reads: CASSMPGKRRAEAFF. CDR3 coding DNA: TGTGCCAGTAGTATGCCGGGAAAGAGGAGGGCTGAAGCTTTCTTT. The V call is TRBV19, the J call TRBJ1-1, with D unresolved. The CDR3 extends over 15 amino acids. Germline V gene data show CDR1 as LNHDA and CDR2 as SQIVND (reference sequence). V lost 3 bases to trimming and J lost 6 bases, with 17 bases between them.

CDR3 sequence (DNA): TGTGCCAGCAGTGCGACTAGCGGCCCAGCGCAGTACTTC. Its translation is CASSATSGPAQYF. This rearrangement joins TRBV7-8 to TRBJ2-7; 9 positions agree with TRBD2. The CDR3 totals 13 residues. V gave up 6 bases and J gave up 9 bases; unmatched junction bases: 9. Germline CDR1 and CDR2: SGHVS and FQNEAQ. The whole variable domain, remainder taken from reference TRBV7-8 and TRBJ2-7, is GAGVSQSPRYKVAKRGQDVALRCDPISGHVSLFWYQQALGQGPEFLTYFQNEAQLDKSGLPSDRFFAERPEGSVSTLKIQRTQQEDSAVYLCASSATSGPAQYFGPGTRLTVT.

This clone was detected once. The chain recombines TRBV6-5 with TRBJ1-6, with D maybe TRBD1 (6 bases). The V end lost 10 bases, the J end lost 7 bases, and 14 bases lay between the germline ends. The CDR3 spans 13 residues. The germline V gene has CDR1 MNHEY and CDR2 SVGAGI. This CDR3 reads CATTGTVNSPLHF. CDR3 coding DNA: TGTGCCACCACAGGGACGGTGAATTCACCCCTCCACTTT.

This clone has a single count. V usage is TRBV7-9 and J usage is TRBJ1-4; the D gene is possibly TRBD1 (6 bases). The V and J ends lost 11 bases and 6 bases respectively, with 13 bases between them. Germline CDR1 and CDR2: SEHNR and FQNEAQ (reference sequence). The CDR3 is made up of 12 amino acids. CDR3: CAAGAEDEKLFF. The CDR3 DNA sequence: TGTGCCGCGGGGGCTGAAGATGAAAAACTGTTTTTT.

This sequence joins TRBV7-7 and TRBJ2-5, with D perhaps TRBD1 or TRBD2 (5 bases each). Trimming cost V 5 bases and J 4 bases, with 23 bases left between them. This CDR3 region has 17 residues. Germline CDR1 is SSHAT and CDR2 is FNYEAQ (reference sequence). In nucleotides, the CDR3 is TGTGCCAGCAGCCAGAGGGGTGGGGCCCGTGAGGTAGAGACCCAGTACTTC. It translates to CASSQRGGAREVETQYF. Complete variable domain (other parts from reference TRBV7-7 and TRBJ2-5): GAGVSQSPRYKVTKRGQDVTLRCDPISSHATLYWYQQALGQGPEFLTYFNYEAQPDKSGLPSDRFSAERPEGSISTLTIQRTEQRDSAMYRCASSQRGGAREVETQYFGPGTRLLVL.

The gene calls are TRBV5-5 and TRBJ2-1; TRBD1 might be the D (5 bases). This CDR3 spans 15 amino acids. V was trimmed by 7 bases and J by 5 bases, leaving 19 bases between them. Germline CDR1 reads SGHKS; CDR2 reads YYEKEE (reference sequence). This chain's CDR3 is CASLLGRSANNEQFF. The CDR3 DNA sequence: TGTGCCAGCTTACTGGGGCGCTCAGCAAACAATGAGCAGTTCTTC.

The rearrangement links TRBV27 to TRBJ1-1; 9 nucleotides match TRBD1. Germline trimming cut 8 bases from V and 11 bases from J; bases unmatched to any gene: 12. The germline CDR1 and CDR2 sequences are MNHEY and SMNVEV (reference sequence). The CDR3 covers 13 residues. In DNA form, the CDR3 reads TGTGCCAGCGTCGACAGGGGGGGGTCTAGGGCTTTCTTT. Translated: CASVDRGGSRAFF.

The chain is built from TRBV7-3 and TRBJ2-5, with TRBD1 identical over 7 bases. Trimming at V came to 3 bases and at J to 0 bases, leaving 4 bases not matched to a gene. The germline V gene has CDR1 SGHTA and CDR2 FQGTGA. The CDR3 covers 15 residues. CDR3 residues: CASSLLGTDQETQYF. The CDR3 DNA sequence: TGTGCCAGCAGCTTGCTAGGGACAGACCAAGAGACCCAGTACTTC.

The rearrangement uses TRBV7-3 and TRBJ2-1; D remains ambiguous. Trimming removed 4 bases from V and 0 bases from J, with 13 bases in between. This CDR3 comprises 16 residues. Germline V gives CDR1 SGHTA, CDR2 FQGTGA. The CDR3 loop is CASSSLGSSSYNEQFF. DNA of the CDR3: TGTGCCAGCAGCTCCCTCGGGTCGAGCTCCTACAATGAGCAGTTCTTC. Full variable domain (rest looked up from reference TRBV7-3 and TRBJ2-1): GAGVSQTPSNKVTEKGKYVELRCDPISGHTALYWYRQSLGQGPEFLIYFQGTGAADDSGLPNDRFFAVRPEGSVSTLKIQRTERGDSAVYLCASSSLGSSSYNEQFFGPGTRLTVL.

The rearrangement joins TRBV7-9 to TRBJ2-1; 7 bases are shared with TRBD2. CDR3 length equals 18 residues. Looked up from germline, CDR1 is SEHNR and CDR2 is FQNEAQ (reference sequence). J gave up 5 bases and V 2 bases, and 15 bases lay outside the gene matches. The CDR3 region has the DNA TGTGCCAGCAGCTTACGTAGTTCCGGCGGGAGCAACAACAATGAGCAGTTCTTC. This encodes CASSLRSSGGSNNNEQFF. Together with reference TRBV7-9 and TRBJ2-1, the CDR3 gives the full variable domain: DTGVSQNPRHKITKRGQNVTFRCDPISEHNRLYWYRQTLGQGPEFLTYFQNEAQLEKSRLLSDRFSAERPKGSFSTLEIQRTEQGDSAMYLCASSLRSSGGSNNNEQFFGPGTRLTVL.

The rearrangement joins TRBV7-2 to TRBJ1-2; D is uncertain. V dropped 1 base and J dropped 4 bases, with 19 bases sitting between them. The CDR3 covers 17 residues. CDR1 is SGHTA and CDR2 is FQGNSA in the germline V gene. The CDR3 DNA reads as TGTGCCAGCAGCTTAGAGTTTCCCTTACAGATACCCTATGGCTACACCTTC. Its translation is CASSLEFPLQIPYGYTF.

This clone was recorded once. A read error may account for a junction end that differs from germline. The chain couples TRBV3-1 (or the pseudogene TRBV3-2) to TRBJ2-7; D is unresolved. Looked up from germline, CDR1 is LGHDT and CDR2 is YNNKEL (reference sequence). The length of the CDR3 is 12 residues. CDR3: CASSQYSYGQYF. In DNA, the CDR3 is TGTGCCAGCAGCCAATACTCCTACGGGCAGTACTTC.

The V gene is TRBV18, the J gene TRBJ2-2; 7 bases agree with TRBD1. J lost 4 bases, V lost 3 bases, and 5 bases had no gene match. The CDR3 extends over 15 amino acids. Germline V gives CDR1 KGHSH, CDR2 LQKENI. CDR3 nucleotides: TGTGCCAGCTCACCGAGACAGGGAAGCACCGGGGAGCTGTTTTTT. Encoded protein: CASSPRQGSTGELFF.

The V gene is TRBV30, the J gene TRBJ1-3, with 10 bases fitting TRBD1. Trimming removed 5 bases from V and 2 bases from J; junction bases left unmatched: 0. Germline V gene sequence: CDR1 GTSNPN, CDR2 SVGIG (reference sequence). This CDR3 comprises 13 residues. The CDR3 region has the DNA TGTGCCTGGGACAGGGGGCCTGGAAACACCATATATTTT. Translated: CAWDRGPGNTIYF.

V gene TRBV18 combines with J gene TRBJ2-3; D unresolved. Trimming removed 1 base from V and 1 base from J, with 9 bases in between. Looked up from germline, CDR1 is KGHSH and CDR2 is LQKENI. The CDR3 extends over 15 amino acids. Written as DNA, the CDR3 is TGTGCCAGCTCACCACTTTTAACGGGCACAGATACGCAGTATTTT. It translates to CASSPLLTGTDTQYF.

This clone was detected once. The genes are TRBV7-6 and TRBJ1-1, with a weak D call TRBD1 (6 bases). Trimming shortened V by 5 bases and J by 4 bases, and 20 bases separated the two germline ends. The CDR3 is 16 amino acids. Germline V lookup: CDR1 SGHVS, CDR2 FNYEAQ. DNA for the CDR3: TGTGCCAGCAGCCCCCGGGACACGACCTTGGGCACTGAAGCTTTCTTT. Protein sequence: CASSPRDTTLGTEAFF.

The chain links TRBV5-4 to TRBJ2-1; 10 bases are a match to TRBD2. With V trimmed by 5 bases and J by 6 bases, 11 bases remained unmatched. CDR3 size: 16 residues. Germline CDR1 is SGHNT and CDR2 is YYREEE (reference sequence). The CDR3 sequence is CASRFDLAGEGNEQFF. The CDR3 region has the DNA TGTGCCAGCAGGTTCGATCTAGCGGGAGAAGGCAATGAGCAGTTCTTC.

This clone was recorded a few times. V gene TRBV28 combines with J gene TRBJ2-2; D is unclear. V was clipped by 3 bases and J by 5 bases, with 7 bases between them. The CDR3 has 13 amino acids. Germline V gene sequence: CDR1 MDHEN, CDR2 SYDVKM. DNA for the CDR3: TGTGCCAGCAGTTTCCCAAGTACCGGGGAGCTGTTTTTT. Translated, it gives CASSFPSTGELFF.

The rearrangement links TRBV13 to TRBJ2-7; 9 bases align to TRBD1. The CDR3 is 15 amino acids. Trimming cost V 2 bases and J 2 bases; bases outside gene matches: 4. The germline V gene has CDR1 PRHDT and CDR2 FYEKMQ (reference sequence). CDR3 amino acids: CASSLFGTGTYEQYF. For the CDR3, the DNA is TGTGCCAGCAGCTTATTTGGGACAGGGACCTACGAGCAGTACTTC.

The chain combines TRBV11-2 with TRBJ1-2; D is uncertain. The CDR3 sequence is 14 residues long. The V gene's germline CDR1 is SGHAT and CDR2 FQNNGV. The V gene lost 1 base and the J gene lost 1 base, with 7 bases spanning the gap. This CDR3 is CASSLGVGNYGYTF. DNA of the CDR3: TGTGCCAGCAGCTTAGGTGTTGGTAACTATGGCTACACCTTC. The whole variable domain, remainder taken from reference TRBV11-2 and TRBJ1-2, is EAGVAQSPRYKIIEKRQSVAFWCNPISGHATLYWYQQILGQGPKLLIQFQNNGVVDDSQLPKDRFSAERLKGVDSTLKIQPAKLEDSAVYLCASSLGVGNYGYTFGSGTRLTVV.

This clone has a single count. The CDR3 DNA follows: TGTGCCAGTAGTACGGGACAGGGCTACGAGCAGTACTTC. Its translation is CASSTGQGYEQYF. This chain connects TRBV19 to TRBJ2-7, with 9 nucleotides matching TRBD1. The CDR3 runs to 13 residues. V trimming: 4 bases; J trimming: 3 bases; junction bases outside the gene matches: 1. Germline values: CDR1 LNHDA, CDR2 SQIVND (reference sequence).

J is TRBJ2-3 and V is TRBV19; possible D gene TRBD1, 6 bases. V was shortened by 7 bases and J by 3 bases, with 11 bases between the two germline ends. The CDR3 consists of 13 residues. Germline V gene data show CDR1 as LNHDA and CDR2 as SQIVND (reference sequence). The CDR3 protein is CASTPTGTDTQYF. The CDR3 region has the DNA TGTGCCAGTACCCCAACAGGGACAGATACGCAGTATTTT.

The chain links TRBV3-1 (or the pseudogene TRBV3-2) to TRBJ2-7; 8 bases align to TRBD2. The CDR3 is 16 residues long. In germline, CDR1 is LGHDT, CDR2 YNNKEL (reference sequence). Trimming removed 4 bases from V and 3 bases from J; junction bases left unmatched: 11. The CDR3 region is CASSRQGGRSYYEQYF. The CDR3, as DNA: TGTGCCAGCAGCCGCCAGGGCGGGAGGTCCTACTACGAGCAGTACTTC.